This TCR beta chain emerged from a study of blood T cells in healthy people across ages. Trimming at V came to 0 bases and at J to 2 bases, leaving 6 bases not matched to a gene. This CDR3 comprises 15 residues. From germline, CDR1 is SQVTM and CDR2 ANQGSEA. Every participating donor contributed 9.5 to 10 milliliters of peripheral blood through a draw. This clonotype was picked up a small number of times. The use of a sample-barcoded 5' primer and a J-beta primer mix characterized a second PCR of roughly 7 to 11 cycles. TCRdb independently ran MiXCR on the 5' RACE reads; one entry per CDR3 protein. The sample holds 850,000 to 1,000,000 distinct CDR3 sequences, 51% seen once.

This TCR came from a woman aged 60-75 years in good health. The J gene is TRBJ2-7, the V gene TRBV29-1, with 8 nucleotides matching TRBD2. Source material: blood. The CDR3 DNA sequence: TGCAGCGTTGAAGAAACCGGGAGGGAGACCTACGAGCAGTACTTC. The encoded protein is CSVEETGRETYEQYF.